This T cell receptor beta chain emerged from a study of beta chain features in type 1 diabetes. The investigators reverse transcribed all of the isolated RNA, so they sequenced expressed TCRB transcripts. TCRdb keeps only in-frame clones here, not all; method: immunoSEQ multiplex PCR. The table includes about 340,000 clones, 7% to 10% detected once. Study-wide findings and caveats: Across all four CD4+ subsets, people with type 1 diabetes showed modestly shorter TCRB CDR3s.

This clone was counted between two and nine times. Its antigen is not identified. Germline CDR1 SQVTM, CDR2 ANQGSEA. The V gene end was trimmed by 7 bases and the J gene end by 0 bases; junction bases not matched to a gene: 6. This CDR3 is 14 amino acids long. The sequence was obtained from a man aged 25 to 40 with type 1 diabetes. Sequencing was performed on central memory CD4+ T cells from blood. The chain has TRBV29-1 and TRBJ2-5; 9 bases are shared with TRBD2. CDR3 amino acids: CSANLAGNQETQYF. CDR3 nucleotide sequence: TGCAGCGCCAACCTAGCGGGGAACCAAGAGACCCAGTACTTC.